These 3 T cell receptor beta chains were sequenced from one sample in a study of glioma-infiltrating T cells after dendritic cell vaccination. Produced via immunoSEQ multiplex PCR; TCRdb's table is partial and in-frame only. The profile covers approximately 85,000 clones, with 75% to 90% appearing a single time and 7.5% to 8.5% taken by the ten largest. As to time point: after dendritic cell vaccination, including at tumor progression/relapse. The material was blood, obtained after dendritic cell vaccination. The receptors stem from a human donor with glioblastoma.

The CDR3 sequence: CASSDSSKNTEAFF. DNA for the CDR3: TGTGCCAGCAGTGACTCGTCCAAGAACACTGAAGCTTTCTTT. The chain carries TRBV6-4 and TRBJ1-1; D call uncertain. Germline CDR1 reads MRHNA; CDR2 reads SNTAGT. V shed 0 bases and J shed 1 base, with 6 bases lying between them. The CDR3 runs 14 residues.

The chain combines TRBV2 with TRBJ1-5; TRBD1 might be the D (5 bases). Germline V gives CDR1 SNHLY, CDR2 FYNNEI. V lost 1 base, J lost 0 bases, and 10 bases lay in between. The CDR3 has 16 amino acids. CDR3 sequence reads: CASSEGGPYSNQPQHF. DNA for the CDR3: TGTGCCAGCAGTGAAGGGGGCCCTTATAGCAATCAGCCCCAGCATTTT. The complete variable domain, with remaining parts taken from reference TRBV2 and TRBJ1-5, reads EPEVTQTPSHQVTQMGQEVILRCVPISNHLYFYWYRQILGQKVEFLVSFYNNEISEKSEIFDDQFSVERPDGSNFTLKIRSTKLEDSAMYFCASSEGGPYSNQPQHFGDGTRLSIL.

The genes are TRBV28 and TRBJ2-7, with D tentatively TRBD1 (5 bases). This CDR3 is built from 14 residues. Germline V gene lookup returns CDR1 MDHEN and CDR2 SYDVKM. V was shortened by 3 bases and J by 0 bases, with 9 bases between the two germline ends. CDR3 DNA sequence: TGTGCCAGCAGTTTTTCAGGGATCTCCTACGAGCAGTACTTC. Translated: CASSFSGISYEQYF.